Given below is one T cell receptor (beta chain) in context. The data derive from a study of shared clonotypes between healthy human individuals. TCRdb's table, derived via immunoSEQ multiplex PCR, lists solely in-frame clones and lacks some. This repertoire shows 2,500,000 or so clones, over 85% found once; its top ten account for roughly 0.13%. The germline V gene has CDR1 SGHTA and CDR2 FQGTGA. Trimming cost V 4 bases and J 8 bases, with 15 bases left between them. This CDR3 comprises 14 residues. The chain carries TRBV7-3 and TRBJ2-1, with a weak D call TRBD1 (5 bases). The receptor was derived from a man aged 18 to 30 in good health. The specimen was naive CD4+ T cells sorted from blood. Subset indicated: CD45RA+ positively selected. The CDR3 sequence: CASSSRAEGDEQFF. CDR3 coding DNA: TGTGCCAGCAGCTCCCGGGCCGAAGGGGATGAGCAGTTCTTC.